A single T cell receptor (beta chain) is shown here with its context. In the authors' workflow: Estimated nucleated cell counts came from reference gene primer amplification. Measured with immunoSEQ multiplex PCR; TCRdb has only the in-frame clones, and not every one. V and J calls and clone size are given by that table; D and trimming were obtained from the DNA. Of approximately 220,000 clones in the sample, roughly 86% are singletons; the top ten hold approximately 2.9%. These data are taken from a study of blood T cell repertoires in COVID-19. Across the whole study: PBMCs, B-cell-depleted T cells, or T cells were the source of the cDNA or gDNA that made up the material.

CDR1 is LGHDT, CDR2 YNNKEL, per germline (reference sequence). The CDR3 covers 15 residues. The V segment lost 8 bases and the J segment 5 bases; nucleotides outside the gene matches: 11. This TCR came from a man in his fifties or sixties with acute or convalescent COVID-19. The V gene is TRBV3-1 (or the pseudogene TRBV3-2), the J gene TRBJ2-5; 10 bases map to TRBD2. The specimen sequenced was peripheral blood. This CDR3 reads CASYLSGGPRETQYF. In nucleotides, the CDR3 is TGTGCCAGCTACCTTAGCGGGGGGCCCCGGGAGACCCAGTACTTC.